This T cell receptor beta chain was sequenced for a study of blood T cell repertoires in COVID-19. Study summary: Donors in the United States, Italy and Spain gave samples during acute or convalescent COVID-19. From T cells, B-cell-depleted T cells, or PBMCs came the material, which was cDNA or gDNA.

Per the study methods: Reference gene primer amplification gave nucleated cell count estimates. This table comes from immunoSEQ multiplex PCR, and its TCRdb copy is limited to in-frame clones, with some not included. V, J and clone size are taken as reported in that table, and D and trimming were inferred from the DNA itself. The table lists around 150,000 clones, 75% to 90% of them singletons. The length of the CDR3 is 15 residues. CDR1 SGHRS and CDR2 YFSETQ come from the germline V gene. V lost 4 bases to trimming and J lost 0 bases, with 10 bases between them. The clonotype comes from a man aged 70-80 years with acute or convalescent COVID-19. Sequenced material: peripheral blood. This chain uses TRBV5-1 with TRBJ1-4; no definite D call. The DNA of the CDR3 is TGCGCCAGCAGCCTTTCCACGGCAACTAATGAAAAACTGTTTTTT. Translation: CASSLSTATNEKLFF.